A single sample gave rise to the 23 T cell receptor beta chains below, sequenced in a study of T cell changes during pregnancy in multiple sclerosis. TCRdb keeps only in-frame clones here, not all; method: immunoSEQ multiplex PCR. The sample consists of tens of thousands of clones, around 90% of them appearing once. Here the sequenced sample was peripheral blood, taken in the first trimester of pregnancy. The receptors were sampled from a female donor in good health, enrolled as a control in a pregnancy study.

This clone appeared a single time. The chain has TRBV10-2 and TRBJ2-5, with D possibly TRBD2 on 6 matching bases. The CDR3 loop spans 13 amino acids. V lost 6 bases and J lost 3, with 11 bases in between. In germline, CDR1 is WSHSY, CDR2 SAAADI. In DNA, the CDR3 is TGCGCCAGCAGGGCACGACTAGAAGAGACCCAGTACTTC. The encoded protein is CASRARLEETQYF.

This chain links TRBV15 with TRBJ1-2; a weak D match, TRBD1 (5 bases). The CDR3 loop spans 15 amino acids. The V gene's germline CDR1 is LNHNV and CDR2 YYDKDF (reference sequence). V was cut by 1 base and J by 1 base, with 10 bases left in between. CDR3 residues: CATSRGPQGNYGYTF. CDR3 DNA: TGTGCCACCAGCAGAGGGCCCCAGGGTAACTATGGCTACACCTTC.

This chain links TRBV10-2 with TRBJ2-3; TRBD2 agrees at 7 bases. Trimming at V came to 0 bases and at J to 5 bases, leaving 5 bases not matched to a gene. The CDR3 is made up of 15 amino acids. The germline V gene encodes CDR1 WSHSY and CDR2 SAAADI. DNA of the CDR3: TGCGCCAGCAGTGAGTCGAGACTAGCCGTAGATACGCAGTATTTT. Translated, it gives CASSESRLAVDTQYF.

The chain joins TRBV10-3 to TRBJ1-5; 9 bases align to TRBD1. This CDR3 is 14 amino acids long. The V and J ends lost 6 bases and 2 bases, in that order; junction bases with no gene match: 2. Germline loops: CDR1 ENHRY, CDR2 SYGVKD. The CDR3 loop is CAIRGTGRNQPQHF. CDR3 bases: TGTGCCATCAGGGGGACAGGGCGCAATCAGCCCCAGCATTTT.

The genes are TRBV7-9 and TRBJ1-1; 7 bases are shared with TRBD1. The CDR3 runs to 14 residues. Germline values: CDR1 SEHNR, CDR2 FQNEAQ (reference sequence). The V and J ends lost 4 bases and 2 bases, in that order; junction bases with no gene match: 4. The DNA of the CDR3 is TGTGCCAGCAGCTCCAGGGGGGCTAACACTGAAGCTTTCTTT. Translating it yields CASSSRGANTEAFF.

The J gene is TRBJ2-3, the V gene TRBV29-1, with 15 nucleotides matching TRBD2. J gave up 5 bases and V 7 bases, and 7 bases lay outside the gene matches. Germline assignment: CDR1 SQVTM and CDR2 ANQGSEA. CDR3 size: 15 residues. This chain's CDR3 is CSGTPGLAGGDTQYF. CDR3 in DNA: TGCAGCGGGACGCCGGGACTAGCGGGGGGAGATACGCAGTATTTT.

The J gene is TRBJ1-4, the V gene TRBV7-5; TRBD1 reflects the table's D call only, with no check against the DNA. TRBV7-5 is a known pseudogene. The CDR3 loop spans 12 amino acids. The CDR3, as DNA: TGCAAGGGGGCAGGGGTGCGGGAAAAACTGTTTTTT. Translated: CKGAGVREKLFF.

The chain couples TRBV7-8 to TRBJ2-7, with D hard to call. Germline CDR1 SGHVS, CDR2 FQNEAQ. The CDR3 runs 15 residues. V was trimmed by 5 bases and J by 1 base, leaving 15 bases between them. CDR3 in DNA: TGTGCCAGCAGCCCCTGGCCCCACCGTTCCTACGAGCAGTACTTC. It specifies CASSPWPHRSYEQYF. Combining the CDR3 with reference TRBV7-8 and TRBJ2-7 gives the whole variable domain GAGVSQSPRYKVAKRGQDVALRCDPISGHVSLFWYQQALGQGPEFLTYFQNEAQLDKSGLPSDRFFAERPEGSVSTLKIQRTQQEDSAVYLCASSPWPHRSYEQYFGPGTRLTVT.

This clone was counted a few times. The rearrangement uses TRBV7-9 and TRBJ1-1; D remains ambiguous. The V end was cut by 0 bases, the J end by 11 bases, with 7 bases between. This CDR3 spans 11 amino acids. Per germline, CDR1 SEHNR and CDR2 FQNEAQ (reference sequence). CDR3 nucleotide sequence: TGTGCCAGCAGCTTAGCACTAGAGGCTTTCTTT. It codes for CASSLALEAFF.

V is TRBV13 and J is TRBJ2-1; D possibly corresponds to TRBD1 (5 bases). Per the germline V gene, CDR1 is PRHDT and CDR2 is FYEKMQ (reference sequence). The ends were cut back, 3 bases at V and 5 bases at J, with 11 bases in the middle. The CDR3 has 14 residues. CDR3 region: CASSFVDRHNEQFF. CDR3 DNA sequence: TGTGCCAGCAGCTTCGTAGACAGACACAATGAGCAGTTCTTC.

This chain uses TRBV9 with TRBJ1-1, with 11 nucleotides matching TRBD1. CDR1 is SGDLS and CDR2 is YYNGEE in the germline V gene. The CDR3 is 15 residues long. J was trimmed by 5 bases and V by 4 bases; bases with no gene match: 7. The CDR3 sequence is CASSSRDRGGTEAFF. In DNA form, the CDR3 reads TGTGCCAGCAGCTCCAGGGACAGGGGGGGGACTGAAGCTTTCTTT.

The rearrangement joins TRBV4-2 to TRBJ1-2; D gene uncertain. Germline V lookup: CDR1 LGHNA, CDR2 YNFKEQ. The CDR3 spans 13 residues. V was clipped by 0 bases and J by 3 bases, with 5 bases between them. The CDR3 is CASSQDRHYGYTF. The CDR3 DNA is TGTGCCAGCAGCCAAGACAGGCACTATGGCTACACCTTC.

This chain uses TRBV7-9 with TRBJ2-3; TRBD1 might be the D (5 bases). Germline loops: CDR1 SEHNR, CDR2 FQNEAQ (reference sequence). The V and J ends lost 6 bases and 2 bases respectively, with 15 bases between them. The CDR3 runs to 15 residues. CDR3 loop: CASSHRSTNTDTQYF. As DNA, the CDR3 is TGTGCCAGCAGTCACAGGAGTACAAACACAGATACGCAGTATTTT.

The V and J genes are TRBV5-8 and TRBJ2-1, with 10 bases that match TRBD1. The CDR3 runs to 15 residues. Germline V gene data show CDR1 as SGHTS and CDR2 as YDEGEE. The V and J ends lost 3 bases and 4 bases, in that order; junction bases with no gene match: 4. The DNA of the CDR3 is TGTGCCAGCAGCTCCGGGACAGGGGTGTACAATGAGCAGTTCTTC. It codes for CASSSGTGVYNEQFF.

The chain links TRBV4-3 to TRBJ2-2; the D gene is possibly TRBD2 (7 bases). This CDR3 is built from 15 residues. Germline CDR1 LGHNA, CDR2 YSLEER. The ends were cut back, 0 bases at V and 10 bases at J, with 15 bases in the middle. DNA of the CDR3: TGCGCCAGCAGCCAAGATCGGTTAGGGGGGGAGGAGCTGTTTTTT. Protein: CASSQDRLGGEELFF.

V is TRBV27 and J is TRBJ2-7; 7 bases fit TRBD2. The trim removed 2 bases at V and 4 bases at J, leaving 8 bases unmatched. The CDR3 covers 15 residues. Germline V gene sequence: CDR1 MNHEY, CDR2 SMNVEV (reference sequence). The DNA for the CDR3 is TGTGCCAGCAGTTTAGGCGCTAGCGGCCTTTACGAGCAGTACTTC. This sequence encodes CASSLGASGLYEQYF.

The gene calls are TRBV19 and TRBJ2-1; 10 nucleotides line up with TRBD2. This CDR3 spans 15 amino acids. The V gene end was trimmed by 7 bases and the J gene end by 9 bases; junction bases not matched to a gene: 12. Germline values: CDR1 LNHDA, CDR2 SQIVND (reference sequence). In DNA form, the CDR3 reads TGTGCCAGTATGGAAAGGGTAAAGCGGGAGGGTGAGCAGTTCTTC. Protein: CASMERVKREGEQFF.

This clone showed up just once. This sequence joins TRBV20-1 and TRBJ2-1; D not resolved. Germline V lookup: CDR1 DFQATT, CDR2 SNEGSKA (reference sequence). Trimming removed 4 bases from V and 6 bases from J, with 4 bases in between. This CDR3 comprises 10 residues. The CDR3 coding sequence is TGCAGTGCTAATCGCAATGAGCAGTTCTTC. It codes for CSANRNEQFF.

The rearrangement links TRBV27 to TRBJ1-2; tentatively, D is TRBD1 (5 bases). This CDR3 region has 14 residues. V was pared by 2 bases and J by 5 bases, with 12 bases between. Looked up from germline, CDR1 is MNHEY and CDR2 is SMNVEV (reference sequence). The CDR3 region has the DNA TGTGCCAGCAGTTTAGACAGACGATTTTATGGCTACACCTTC. This sequence encodes CASSLDRRFYGYTF.

The CDR3 sequence is CASSYAGPTSNTQYF. The CDR3 DNA reads TGTGCCAGCAGTTATGCAGGGCCCACCTCGAATACGCAGTATTTT. The chain carries TRBV6-5 and TRBJ2-3; D possibly corresponds to TRBD1 (5 bases). The CDR3 has 15 amino acids. In germline, CDR1 is MNHEY, CDR2 SVGAGI. V lost 3 bases to trimming and J lost 7 bases, with 17 bases between them.

This chain connects TRBV6-4 to TRBJ2-7; tentatively, D is TRBD1 (6 bases). CDR3 size: 18 residues. V was clipped by 4 bases and J by 12 bases, with 34 bases between them. CDR1 MRHNA and CDR2 SNTAGT come from the germline V gene. In DNA, the CDR3 is TGTGCCAGCAGTGGGTTCCTTAGACAGGCACTGCGTTTAAGAGAGGGGTACTTC. This encodes CASSGFLRQALRLREGYF.

The chain has TRBV18 and TRBJ1-2, with TRBD1 identical over 7 bases. V lost 6 bases to trimming and J lost 4 bases; unmatched junction nucleotides: 14. Germline V gene sequence: CDR1 KGHSH, CDR2 LQKENI. The CDR3 sequence is 16 residues long. In nucleotides, the CDR3 is TGTGCCAGCTCGTCACGGGGCCGGGACAGCAGCTATGGCTACACCTTC. This gives the protein CASSSRGRDSSYGYTF.

J is TRBJ1-4 and V is TRBV6-1, with D hard to call. Trimming removed 6 bases from V and 3 bases from J, with 8 bases in between. The germline V gene has CDR1 MNHNS and CDR2 SASEGT. The CDR3 sequence is 13 residues long. For the CDR3, the DNA is TGTGCCAGCAGGTTAACAGCTAATGAAAAACTGTTTTTT. This gives the protein CASRLTANEKLFF.